Below, 20 T cell receptor beta chains from the same sample are listed, as sequenced in a study of shared clonotypes between healthy human individuals. TCRdb's copy holds only in-frame clones and misses some; the assay was immunoSEQ multiplex PCR. The table includes about 820,000 clones, approximately 92% detected once. CD45RO-negative cells were positively selected for CCR7, leaving out terminally differentiated effector memory CD45RA+ cells. Source material: naive CD8+ T cells sorted from blood. These receptors all stem from a man aged 30 to 45 in good health.

This chain links TRBV29-1 with TRBJ2-2; D is ambiguous. The CDR3 spans 13 residues. V was shortened by 2 bases and J by 0 bases, with 4 bases between the two germline ends. Germline CDR1 reads SQVTM; CDR2 reads ANQGSEA. The CDR3 coding sequence is TGCAGCGTTGAACCACCGAACACCGGGGAGCTGTTTTTT. The encoded protein is CSVEPPNTGELFF.

The rearrangement joins TRBV4-1 to TRBJ2-7, with 7 bases identical to TRBD1. This CDR3 comprises 15 residues. V trimming: 4 bases; J trimming: 2 bases; junction bases outside the gene matches: 8. Per germline, CDR1 MGHRA and CDR2 YSYEKL. The CDR3 coding sequence is TGCGCCAGCAGCCCCGTAGGGACAGAAACCTACGAGCAGTACTTC. Translated, it gives CASSPVGTETYEQYF.

The chain uses TRBV29-1 and TRBJ2-5; D not resolved. V lost 7 bases, J lost 5 bases, and 14 bases lay in between. This CDR3 spans 12 amino acids. Germline-derived CDR1 and CDR2 are SQVTM and ANQGSEA. The CDR3 is CSALEHRETQYF. The CDR3 region has the DNA TGCAGCGCTTTAGAACACCGGGAGACCCAGTACTTC.

This clone was observed a handful of times. The chain has TRBV6-4 and TRBJ2-1, with a possible D match to TRBD1 (6 bases). CDR1 and CDR2 from the germline V gene are MRHNA and SNTAGT. V lost 5 bases to trimming and J lost 2 bases, with 13 bases between them. The CDR3 sequence is 15 residues long. DNA for the CDR3: TGTGCCAGCAGTCCCAGGGGAAGTGCCTACAATGAGCAGTTCTTC. It encodes CASSPRGSAYNEQFF.

The gene calls are TRBV13 and TRBJ2-7; a weak D match, TRBD2 (5 bases). With 1 base removed from V and 0 bases from J, the gap between germline ends came to 10 bases. The CDR3 length is 15 residues. Germline V gene lookup returns CDR1 PRHDT and CDR2 FYEKMQ (reference sequence). CDR3 in amino acids: CASSLEAGSSYEQYF. DNA of the CDR3: TGTGCCAGCAGCTTAGAGGCGGGTTCCTCCTACGAGCAGTACTTC.

In its sample, this clone was seen once. This is likely an artifact of a read error, given a far larger clone one base away. The same CDR3 is also encoded by other DNA sequences in this sample. The chain carries TRBV27 and TRBJ2-7; 11 bases match TRBD1. V was pared by 5 bases and J by 3 bases, with 3 bases of the junction left unmatched. CDR3 length: 14 amino acids. From germline, CDR1 is MNHEY and CDR2 SMNVEV (reference sequence). In nucleotides, the CDR3 is TGTGCCAGCAGTCCTGGGACAGGGGGCTACGAGCAGTACTTC. It encodes CASSPGTGGYEQYF.

This chain uses TRBV13 with TRBJ2-1, with D perhaps being TRBD1 or TRBD2 (5 bases each). The CDR3 extends over 17 amino acids. The germline CDR1 and CDR2 sequences are PRHDT and FYEKMQ (reference sequence). V dropped 4 bases and J dropped 0 bases, with 16 bases sitting between them. The CDR3 coding sequence is TGTGCCAGCAGCTGGGGGAAACAGGTTAGCTCCTACAATGAGCAGTTCTTC. It codes for CASSWGKQVSSYNEQFF.

V is TRBV7-9 and J is TRBJ2-3, with D unclear. This CDR3 region has 11 residues. The germline V and J ends were trimmed by 8 bases and 2 bases, with 5 bases remaining between them. Germline V gene sequence: CDR1 SEHNR, CDR2 FQNEAQ (reference sequence). The CDR3 spells CASYSTDTQYF. The CDR3 DNA reads as TGTGCCAGCTACTCCACAGATACGCAGTATTTT.

The count of this clone is one. The rearrangement joins TRBV5-6 to TRBJ1-2; 9 bases are shared with TRBD1. Per germline, CDR1 SGHDT and CDR2 YYEEEE. There are 16 residues in the CDR3. Trimming cost V 4 bases and J 2 bases; bases outside gene matches: 9. The CDR3: CASSLPGQGINYGYTF. The DNA for the CDR3 is TGTGCCAGCAGCCTCCCGGGACAGGGTATAAACTATGGCTACACCTTC. The whole variable domain, filled in from reference TRBV5-6 and TRBJ1-2, reads DAGVTQSPTHLIKTRGQQVTLRCSPKSGHDTVSWYQQALGQGPQFIFQYYEEEERQRGNFPDRFSGHQFPNYSSELNVNALLLGDSALYLCASSLPGQGINYGYTFGSGTRLTVV.

CDR3 nucleotides: TGTGCCAGCGGGCCCGGGCCCCAGGGGTACGAGCAGTACTTC. Translating it yields CASGPGPQGYEQYF. The V call is TRBV5-4, the J call TRBJ2-7, with D possibly being TRBD1 (6 bases). Trimming pared 7 bases from V and 4 bases from J, leaving 18 bases between. This CDR3 has 14 amino acids. Per germline, CDR1 SGHNT and CDR2 YYREEE (reference sequence).

With respect to this clone: Other DNA variants within this sample encode the same CDR3. V usage is TRBV2 and J usage is TRBJ1-2; 7 positions agree with TRBD1. Trimming cost V 8 bases and J 4 bases; bases outside gene matches: 1. From germline, CDR1 is SNHLY and CDR2 FYNNEI. The CDR3 covers 11 residues. The chain's CDR3 is CASGDSYGYTF. In DNA form, the CDR3 reads TGTGCCAGCGGGGACAGCTATGGCTACACCTTC.

The rearrangement links TRBV29-1 to TRBJ2-1; D possibly corresponds to TRBD1 (5 bases). The CDR3 runs 14 residues. The ends were cut back, 3 bases at V and 1 base at J, with 10 bases in the middle. The V gene's germline CDR1 is SQVTM and CDR2 ANQGSEA. The CDR3 region has the DNA TGCAGCGTTGATAGTCCAGGGTCCTACAATGAGCAGTTCTTC. Amino acid sequence: CSVDSPGSYNEQFF.

The chain recombines TRBV7-9 with TRBJ2-3, with D possibly TRBD2 on 5 matching bases. The CDR3 covers 14 residues. V lost 3 bases, J lost 4 bases, and 11 bases lay in between. CDR1 SEHNR and CDR2 FQNEAQ come from the germline V gene (reference sequence). The CDR3 reads CASSFLAGADTQYF. DNA of the CDR3: TGTGCCAGCAGCTTCCTAGCTGGGGCAGATACGCAGTATTTT.

The V gene is TRBV10-3, the J gene TRBJ1-4, with TRBD1 as a possible D gene (6 bases). The germline V gene has CDR1 ENHRY and CDR2 SYGVKD. The CDR3 length is 14 residues. The germline V and J ends were trimmed by 6 bases and 0 bases, with 8 bases remaining between them. As DNA, the CDR3 is TGTGCCATCAGGGGACATACAACTAATGAAAAACTGTTTTTT. It encodes CAIRGHTTNEKLFF.

This sequence joins TRBV7-9 and TRBJ1-4; 9 bases agree with TRBD1. V trimming: 5 bases; J trimming: 8 bases; junction bases outside the gene matches: 9. Germline V gene data show CDR1 as SEHNR and CDR2 as FQNEAQ (reference sequence). CDR3 size: 15 residues. In DNA form, the CDR3 reads TGTGCCAGCAGCCACACGGGACAGGGTCTCGAAAAACTGTTTTTT. This sequence encodes CASSHTGQGLEKLFF.

There are a few counts of this clone. V gene TRBV7-6 combines with J gene TRBJ2-7, with D possibly being TRBD1 or TRBD2 (5 bases each). V lost 5 bases to trimming and J lost 6 bases, with 14 bases between them. The CDR3 sequence is 13 residues long. Germline V gene sequence: CDR1 SGHVS, CDR2 FNYEAQ. CDR3 sequence: CASSPPGALEQYF. The CDR3 nucleotides are TGTGCCAGCAGCCCACCCGGGGCCCTCGAGCAGTACTTC.

V is TRBV4-1 and J is TRBJ1-4; D is unclear. Germline loops: CDR1 MGHRA, CDR2 YSYEKL. The V gene lost 4 bases and the J gene lost 5 bases, with 11 bases spanning the gap. CDR3 size: 14 residues. The CDR3 protein is CASSLSLPNEKLFF. CDR3 nucleotides: TGCGCCAGCAGCCTCAGTCTCCCCAATGAAAAACTGTTTTTT.

V usage is TRBV11-3 and J usage is TRBJ2-3; D uncertain. Germline V CDR1 and CDR2: SGHNT, YENEEA. Trimming cost V 0 bases and J 4 bases, with 11 bases left between them. The CDR3 extends over 15 amino acids. The CDR3 nucleotides are TGTGCCAGCAGCTTAGAGGCCGGGTCCCCAGATACGCAGTATTTT. Translated: CASSLEAGSPDTQYF.

The genes are TRBV7-2 and TRBJ2-7; D call uncertain. The CDR3 is 17 residues long. V was pared by 5 bases and J by 0 bases, with 20 bases between. Germline CDR1 SGHTA, CDR2 FQGNSA. CDR3 nucleotides: TGTGCCAGCAGCCCCCCCATATCAGCGCAAAGCTCCTACGAGCAGTACTTC. Translated, it gives CASSPPISAQSSYEQYF.

The chain employs TRBV7-9 and TRBJ2-7; D is unclear. With 3 bases removed from V and 4 bases from J, the gap between germline ends came to 13 bases. Germline V gives CDR1 SEHNR, CDR2 FQNEAQ (reference sequence). CDR3 length: 14 amino acids. The DNA of the CDR3 is TGTGCCAGCAGCTTCCCGGGTAACATTTACGAGCAGTACTTC. It translates to CASSFPGNIYEQYF.